This TCR beta chain was sequenced in a study of blood T cells in healthy people across ages. Study conclusions and caveats: Changes seen in expanded clonotypes were possibly confounded by donor CMV status left unknown. One million T cells yielded diversity estimates that were considered underestimates. Naive T cell percentage and TCR beta diversity correlated strongly. More naive CD4+ cells and higher diversity were found in long-lived than in aged donors.

With respect to this clonotype: Its specificity is unknown.

Primers used in a second PCR of roughly 7 to 12 cycles were a sample-barcoded 5' primer and a J-beta primer mix. TCRdb re-called the 5' RACE reads through MiXCR, storing one row per CDR3 protein. This sample carries about 1.4 million distinct CDR3 sequences, 59% of them seen once, and the ten largest clones take over 6.5%. Germline V gene lookup returns CDR1 LGHNA and CDR2 YNFKEQ. The CDR3 totals 15 residues. The V gene lost 5 bases and the J gene lost 8 bases, with 19 bases spanning the gap. This clonotype was obtained from a man younger than 35 in good health. The sample taken for sequencing was blood. The gene calls are TRBV4-2 and TRBJ2-1, with D perhaps being TRBD1 or TRBD2 (5 bases each). The CDR3 DNA reads as TGTGCCAGCAGCGAGGGCCAAGGGGTTGGTTATGAGCAGTTCTTC. Translation gives CASSEGQGVGYEQFF.